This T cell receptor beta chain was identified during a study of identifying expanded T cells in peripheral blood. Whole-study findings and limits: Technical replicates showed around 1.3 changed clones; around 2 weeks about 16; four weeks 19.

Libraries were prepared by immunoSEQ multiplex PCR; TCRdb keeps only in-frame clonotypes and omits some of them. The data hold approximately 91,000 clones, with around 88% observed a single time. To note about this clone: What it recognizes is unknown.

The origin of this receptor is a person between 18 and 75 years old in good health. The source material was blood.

CDR3 nucleotides: TGCGCCAGCAGCTTGGCAGGGTTTAACACTGAAGCTTTCTTT. Its protein product is CASSLAGFNTEAFF. The V and J genes are TRBV5-1 and TRBJ1-1, with D maybe TRBD1 (5 bases). Germline values: CDR1 SGHRS, CDR2 YFSETQ. Trimming removed 0 bases from V and 2 bases from J, with 8 bases in between. The CDR3 contains 14 residues.